This T cell receptor beta chain derives from a study of chemoradiotherapy in HPV16-positive cancers. Germline values: CDR1 WSHSY, CDR2 SAAADI. V dropped 0 bases and J dropped 3; count of bases not matched to a gene: 5. This CDR3 is built from 15 residues. TCRdb keeps only in-frame clones here, not all; method: immunoSEQ multiplex PCR. The sample lists approximately 7,000 clones; approximately 79% were seen once. As regards this clone: Its antigen is still unknown.

Overall study results and limits: Non-HPV-specific T cells did not expand in tumors during treatment, whereas candidate HPV-specific clones and E7-related motifs did. In HPV16-positive patients, HPV-responsive T-cell expansion tracked better recurrence-free survival.

Repeated repertoire sampling spanned the course of chemoradiotherapy. The chain combines TRBV10-2 with TRBJ2-7; 7 nucleotides line up with TRBD2. The specimen was taken from a patient who underwent chemoradiotherapy. This TCR was recovered from a human donor with HPV-associated anogenital cancer. The CDR3 DNA reads as TGCGCCAGCAGTGAGTCGATCGCTAGCGGCTACGAGCAGTACTTC. It yields the protein CASSESIASGYEQYF.